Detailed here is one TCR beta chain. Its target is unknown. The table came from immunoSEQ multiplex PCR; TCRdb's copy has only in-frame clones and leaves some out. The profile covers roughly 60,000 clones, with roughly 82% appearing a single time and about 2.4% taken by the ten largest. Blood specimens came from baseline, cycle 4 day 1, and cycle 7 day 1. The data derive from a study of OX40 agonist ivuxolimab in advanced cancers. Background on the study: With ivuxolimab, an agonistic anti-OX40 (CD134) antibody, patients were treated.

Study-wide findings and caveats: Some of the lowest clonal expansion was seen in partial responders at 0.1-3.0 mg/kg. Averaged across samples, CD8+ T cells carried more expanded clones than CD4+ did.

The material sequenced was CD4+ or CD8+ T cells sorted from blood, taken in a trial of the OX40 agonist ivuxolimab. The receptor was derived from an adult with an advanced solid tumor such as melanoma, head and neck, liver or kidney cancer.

The CDR3 region has the DNA TGTGCCAGTAGTGTACAGGGAGTCGAGACCCAGTACTTC. Translating it yields CASSVQGVETQYF. The rearrangement joins TRBV19 to TRBJ2-5; weak D call: TRBD1 (6 bases). From germline, CDR1 is LNHDA and CDR2 SQIVND (reference sequence). The CDR3 length is 13 residues. Trimming pared 5 bases from V and 5 bases from J, leaving 12 bases between.